One and the same sample provided the 8 T cell receptor beta chains below, sequenced in a study of blood T cell repertoires in COVID-19. Profiled with immunoSEQ multiplex PCR; TCRdb holds only in-frame clones, not every one. The sample carries approximately 350,000 clones, about 89% recorded once. Sequenced: peripheral blood. The receptors were sampled from a woman younger than 45 with COVID-19, enrolled during active disease.

The rearrangement links TRBV6-1 to TRBJ1-2; D not resolved. The germline CDR1 and CDR2 sequences are MNHNS and SASEGT. The CDR3 totals 16 residues. Trimming cost V 4 bases and J 4 bases, with 19 bases left between them. The CDR3 region has the DNA TGTGCCAGCAGTGCCTTAAGGTCCGGGTCACCCTATGGCTACACCTTC. Its translation is CASSALRSGSPYGYTF.

This clone has just one count. This chain links TRBV14 with TRBJ2-1; possible D gene TRBD1, 6 bases. Germline V gene sequence: CDR1 SGHDN, CDR2 FVKESK. V was shortened by 0 bases and J by 15 bases, with 18 bases between the two germline ends. CDR3 length: 14 amino acids. CDR3 DNA: TGTGCCAGCAGCCAAGATTTTCTTCTCCAGGGGCGGTTCTTC. It codes for CASSQDFLLQGRFF. Complete variable domain (other parts from reference TRBV14 and TRBJ2-1): EAGVTQFPSHSVIEKGQTVTLRCDPISGHDNLYWYRRVMGKEIKFLLHFVKESKQDESGMPNNRFLAERTGGTYSTLKVQPAELEDSGVYFCASSQDFLLQGRFFGPGTRLTVL.

J is TRBJ1-1 and V is TRBV2, with 9 bases fitting TRBD1. The CDR3 consists of 18 residues. Germline assignment: CDR1 SNHLY and CDR2 FYNNEI. V gave up 4 bases and J gave up 1 base; unmatched junction bases: 13. CDR3 sequence: CASSAKGTGFVENTEAFF. CDR3 DNA: TGTGCCAGCAGTGCTAAGGGGACAGGGTTTGTTGAGAACACTGAAGCTTTCTTT.

CDR3 region: CASSFSTGESGNTIYF. Written as DNA, the CDR3 is TGTGCCAGCAGTTTTAGCACAGGGGAATCTGGAAACACCATATATTTT. J is TRBJ1-3 and V is TRBV28, with TRBD1 identical over 7 bases. CDR1 is MDHEN and CDR2 is SYDVKM in the germline V gene. V trimming: 3 bases; J trimming: 1 base; junction bases outside the gene matches: 6. The CDR3 consists of 16 residues.

The chain has TRBV19 and TRBJ2-5; 7 bases align to TRBD1. This CDR3 is 14 amino acids long. Trimming took 3 bases from V and 7 from J; bases not matched to a gene: 8. CDR1 is LNHDA and CDR2 is SQIVND in the germline V gene (reference sequence). The CDR3 region is CASSIVGTALTQYF. CDR3 nucleotides: TGTGCCAGTAGTATCGTCGGGACAGCCTTGACCCAGTACTTC.

V and J are TRBV18 and TRBJ1-2; 12 bases agree with TRBD1. The V segment lost 3 bases and the J segment 1 base; nucleotides outside the gene matches: 6. Per germline, CDR1 KGHSH and CDR2 LQKENI. This CDR3 has 17 residues. For the CDR3, the DNA is TGTGCCAGCTCACCCCCGGGACAGGGGGCCCTTAACTATGGCTACACCTTC. Residues: CASSPPGQGALNYGYTF.

V gene TRBV7-9 combines with J gene TRBJ1-1; D perhaps matches TRBD1 (6 bases). V lost 7 bases, J lost 7 bases, and 22 bases lay in between. The CDR3 contains 15 residues. Per germline, CDR1 SEHNR and CDR2 FQNEAQ (reference sequence). CDR3: CASTHSGGPGDEAFF. The CDR3 nucleotides read TGTGCCAGCACCCACTCGGGGGGCCCGGGGGATGAAGCTTTCTTT.

The V and J genes are TRBV9 and TRBJ2-1; possibly TRBD2 for D (5 bases). The V end was cut by 0 bases, the J end by 3 bases, with 13 bases between. This CDR3 has 16 residues. In germline, CDR1 is SGDLS, CDR2 YYNGEE. This CDR3 reads CASSVVGMSGYNEQFF. Here the CDR3 DNA reads TGTGCCAGCAGCGTAGTGGGTATGAGCGGCTACAATGAGCAGTTCTTC.